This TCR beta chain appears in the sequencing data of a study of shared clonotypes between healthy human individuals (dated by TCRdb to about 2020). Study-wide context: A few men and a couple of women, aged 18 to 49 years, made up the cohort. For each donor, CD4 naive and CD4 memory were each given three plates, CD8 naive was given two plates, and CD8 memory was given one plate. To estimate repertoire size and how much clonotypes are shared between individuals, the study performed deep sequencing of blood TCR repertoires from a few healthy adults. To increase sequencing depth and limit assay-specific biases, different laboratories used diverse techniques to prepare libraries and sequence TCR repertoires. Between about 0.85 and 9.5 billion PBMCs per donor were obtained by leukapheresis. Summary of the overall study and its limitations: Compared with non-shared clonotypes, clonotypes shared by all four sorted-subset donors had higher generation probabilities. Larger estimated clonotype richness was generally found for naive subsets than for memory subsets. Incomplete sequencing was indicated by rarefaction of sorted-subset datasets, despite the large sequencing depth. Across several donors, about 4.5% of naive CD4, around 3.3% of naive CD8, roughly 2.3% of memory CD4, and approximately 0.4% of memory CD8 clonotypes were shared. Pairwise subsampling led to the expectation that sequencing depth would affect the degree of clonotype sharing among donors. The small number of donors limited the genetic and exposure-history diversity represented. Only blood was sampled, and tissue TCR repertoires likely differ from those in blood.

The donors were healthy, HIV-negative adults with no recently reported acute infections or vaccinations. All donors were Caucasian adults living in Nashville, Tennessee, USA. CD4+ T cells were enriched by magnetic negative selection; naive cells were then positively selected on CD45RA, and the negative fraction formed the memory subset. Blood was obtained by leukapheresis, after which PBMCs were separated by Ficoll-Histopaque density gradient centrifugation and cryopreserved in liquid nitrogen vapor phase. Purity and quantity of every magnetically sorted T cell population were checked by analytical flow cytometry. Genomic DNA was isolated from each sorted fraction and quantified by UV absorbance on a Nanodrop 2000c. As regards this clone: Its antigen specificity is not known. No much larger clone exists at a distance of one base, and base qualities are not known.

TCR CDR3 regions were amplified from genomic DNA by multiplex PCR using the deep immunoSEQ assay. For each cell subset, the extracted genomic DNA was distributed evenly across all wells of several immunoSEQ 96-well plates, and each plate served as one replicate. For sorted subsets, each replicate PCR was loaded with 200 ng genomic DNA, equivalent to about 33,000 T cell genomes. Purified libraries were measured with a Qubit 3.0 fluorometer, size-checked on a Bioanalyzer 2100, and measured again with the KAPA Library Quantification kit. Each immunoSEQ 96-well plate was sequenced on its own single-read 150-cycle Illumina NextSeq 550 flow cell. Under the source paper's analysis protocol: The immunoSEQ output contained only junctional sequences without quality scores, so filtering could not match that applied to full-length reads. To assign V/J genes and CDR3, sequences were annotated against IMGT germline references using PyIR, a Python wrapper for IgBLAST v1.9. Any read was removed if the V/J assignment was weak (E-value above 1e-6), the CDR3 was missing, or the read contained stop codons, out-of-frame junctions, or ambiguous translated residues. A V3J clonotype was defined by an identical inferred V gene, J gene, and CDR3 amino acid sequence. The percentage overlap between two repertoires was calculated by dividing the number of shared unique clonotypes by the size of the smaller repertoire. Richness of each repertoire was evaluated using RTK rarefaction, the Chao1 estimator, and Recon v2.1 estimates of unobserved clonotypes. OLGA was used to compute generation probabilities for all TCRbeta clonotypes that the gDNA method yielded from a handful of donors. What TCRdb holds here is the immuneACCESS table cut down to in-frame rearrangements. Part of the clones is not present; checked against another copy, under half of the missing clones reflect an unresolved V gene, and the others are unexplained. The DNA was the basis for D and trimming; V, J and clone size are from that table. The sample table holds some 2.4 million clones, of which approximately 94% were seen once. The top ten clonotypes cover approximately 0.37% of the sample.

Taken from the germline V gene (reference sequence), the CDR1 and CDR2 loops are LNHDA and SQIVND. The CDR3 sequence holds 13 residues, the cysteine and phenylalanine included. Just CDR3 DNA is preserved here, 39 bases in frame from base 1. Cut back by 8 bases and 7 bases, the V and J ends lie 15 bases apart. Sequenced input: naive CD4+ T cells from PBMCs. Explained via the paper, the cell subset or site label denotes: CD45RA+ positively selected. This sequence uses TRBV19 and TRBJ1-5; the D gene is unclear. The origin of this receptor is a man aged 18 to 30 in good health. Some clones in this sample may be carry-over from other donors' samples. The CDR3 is CASVGWFGQPQHF. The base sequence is TGTGCCAGTGTTGGGTGGTTTGGCCAGCCCCAGCATTTT.